Below are 3 T cell receptor beta chains sequenced from a single sample in a study of vaccination and CD4 T cells after COVID-19. CD4+ T cells that had been cultured provided DNA sequenced with the Oncomine TCR Beta short-read assay. TCRdb processed the PCR reads anew with MiXCR; each CDR3 protein has one entry. This repertoire shows 15,000 to 20,000 distinct CDR3 sequences, roughly half found once; its top ten account for about 12%. These receptors lack a known antigen. Treatment denoted: approximately 9-day PBMC culture with coronavirus spike peptide pools or control peptides (ViraFEST assay). The sample consisted of CD4+ T cells from blood, cultured in vitro. Every receptor here comes from a human donor who had recovered from COVID-19.

The CDR3 is CASSLYPPRLGVSVTEAFF. CDR3 bases: TGTGCCAGCAGCTTATACCCCCCCCGGTTGGGGGTGAGCGTCACTGAAGCTTTCTTT. V and J are TRBV7-9 and TRBJ1-1; D possibly corresponds to TRBD1 (5 bases). The CDR3 consists of 19 residues. CDR1 is SEHNR and CDR2 is FQNEAQ in the germline V gene (reference sequence). Trimming cost V 2 bases and J 4 bases, with 26 bases left between them.

This clonotype was recorded a few times. V gene TRBV6-5 combines with J gene TRBJ1-1; no clear D gene. Germline V CDR1 and CDR2: MNHEY, SVGAGI. The CDR3 has 15 amino acids. V lost 1 base, J lost 3 bases, and 12 bases lay in between. The CDR3 DNA reads as TGTGCCAGCAGTTACTTCAACTTACAGCACACTGAAGCTTTCTTT. It translates to CASSYFNLQHTEAFF.

The chain joins TRBV6-5 to TRBJ2-5; D is ambiguous. Trimming removed 1 base at V and 1 base at J, with 19 bases between. Germline V lookup: CDR1 MNHEY, CDR2 SVGAGI. CDR3 size: 18 residues. CDR3 DNA sequence: TGTGCCAGCAGTTACTTTGGGCTGCCCCCCTCGTTCCAAGAGACCCAGTACTTC. Its protein product is CASSYFGLPPSFQETQYF.